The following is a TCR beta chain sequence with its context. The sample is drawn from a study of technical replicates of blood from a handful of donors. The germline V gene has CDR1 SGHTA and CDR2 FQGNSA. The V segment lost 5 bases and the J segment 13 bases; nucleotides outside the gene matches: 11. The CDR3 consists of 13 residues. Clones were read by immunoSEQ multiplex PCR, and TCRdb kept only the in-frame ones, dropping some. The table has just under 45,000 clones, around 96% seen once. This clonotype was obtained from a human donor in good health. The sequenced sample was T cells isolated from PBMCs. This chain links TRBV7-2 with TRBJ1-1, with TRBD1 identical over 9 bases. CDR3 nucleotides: TGTGCCAGCAGCCCCGGGACAGGGTCGTTGGATTTCTTT. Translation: CASSPGTGSLDFF.